These 3 T cell receptor beta chains came from one sample sequenced in a study of CD8+ T cells in alopecia areata. Peripheral blood and lesional scalp punch biopsies were taken from alopecia areata patients. Once RNA had been extracted, it was reverse transcribed into cDNA to act as the sequencing template. The repertoire was sequenced with immunoSEQ multiplex PCR; TCRdb's copy has only in-frame clones and lacks some. This table has roughly 6,000 clones, 60% appearing once. Sequencing was done on a sample of skin. These receptors all come from a human donor with alopecia areata.

This sequence joins TRBV5-1 and TRBJ2-1; D remains ambiguous. The CDR3 length is 12 residues. Trimming took off 2 bases at V and 3 bases at J, with 3 bases between the two ends. Germline values: CDR1 SGHRS, CDR2 YFSETQ. CDR3 bases: TGCGCCAGCAGCTTCGACTACAATGAGCAGTTCTTC. Amino acid sequence: CASSFDYNEQFF.

This clone came up once. The chain's CDR3 is CASRQSPGNYEQYF. The CDR3 DNA reads as TGTGCCAGCAGACAATCCCCGGGAAACTACGAGCAGTACTTC. The chain has TRBV28 and TRBJ2-7; possible D gene TRBD2, 5 bases. V lost 6 bases to trimming and J lost 3 bases, with 15 bases between them. The CDR3 totals 14 residues. Germline values: CDR1 MDHEN, CDR2 SYDVKM.

This chain uses TRBV4-2 with TRBJ1-2; 9 bases line up with TRBD1. Germline V gene lookup returns CDR1 LGHNA and CDR2 YNFKEQ. V lost 6 bases to trimming and J lost 4 bases; unmatched junction nucleotides: 15. The CDR3 runs 17 residues. CDR3 region: CASSPGQGLPYGYGYTF. Here the CDR3 DNA reads TGTGCCAGCAGTCCTGGACAGGGGCTCCCATATGGCTATGGCTACACCTTC.